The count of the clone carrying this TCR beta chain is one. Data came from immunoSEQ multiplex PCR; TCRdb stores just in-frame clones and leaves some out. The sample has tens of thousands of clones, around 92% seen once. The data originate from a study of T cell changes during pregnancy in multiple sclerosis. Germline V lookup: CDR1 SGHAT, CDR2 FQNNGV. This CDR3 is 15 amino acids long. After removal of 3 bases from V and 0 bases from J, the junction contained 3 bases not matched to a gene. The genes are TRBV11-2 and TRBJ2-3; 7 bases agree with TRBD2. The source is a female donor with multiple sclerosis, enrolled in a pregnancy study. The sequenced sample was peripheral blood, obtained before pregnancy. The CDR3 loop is CASSLSGASTDTQYF. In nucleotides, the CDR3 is TGTGCCAGCAGCTTGAGCGGGGCTAGCACAGATACGCAGTATTTT.